This record concerns one T cell receptor (beta chain) sequence. Its antigen is undetermined. This entry belongs to a study of T cells in localized non-small cell lung cancer. General observations from the study: Uninvolved adjacent lung, not tumor, had the highest T cell clonality. It remains possible that heterogeneity exists, since only one tumor region was sequenced. Detection in adjacent lung was observed for a median 57 of the top 100 tumor clones. Increased T cell density in blood showed an association with longer overall survival.

V lost 4 bases to trimming and J lost 3 bases, with 10 bases between them. Germline assignment: CDR1 LNHDA and CDR2 SQIVND (reference sequence). CDR3 length: 14 residues. The assay was immunoSEQ multiplex PCR, and TCRdb's table has in-frame clones only and misses some. The sample records tens of thousands of clones, about 83% being singletons. Sequenced here: PBMCs, sampled before any cancer treatment. V and J are TRBV19 and TRBJ1-5; a possible D gene is TRBD1 (5 bases). This sequence originates from a man aged 40-75 years with stage II lung adenocarcinoma. In nucleotides, the CDR3 is TGTGCCAGTAGTACCAGGGAATCCAATCAGCCCCAGCATTTT. Translation gives CASSTRESNQPQHF. The full variable domain, in which reference TRBV19 and TRBJ1-5 provide the parts outside the CDR3, is DGGITQSPKYLFRKEGQNVTLSCEQNLNHDAMYWYRQDPGQGLRLIYYSQIVNDFQKGDIAEGYSVSREKKESFPLTVTSAQKNPTAFYLCASSTRESNQPQHFGDGTRLSIL.